This T cell receptor (beta chain) is from a study of T cell changes during pregnancy in multiple sclerosis (dated by TCRdb to about 2019). About the study as a whole: The study examined how the T cell repertoire changed over the course of pregnancy in women with multiple sclerosis.

The library was obtained by the immunoSEQ multiplex PCR assay. TCRdb provides this immuneACCESS table in a form limited to in-frame rearrangements. Some clones are lacking; in checked studies, under half of them reflect an unresolved V gene, and why the rest are absent is not known. The sample contains approximately 51,000 clones, around 93% of them found a single time. Of the sample, around 1.9% falls within the top ten clones. As regards this clone: The specificity of this receptor is unknown. It has no much larger one-base neighbor in the sample; base qualities were not kept.

V was cut back by 6 bases and J by 3 bases, leaving a gap of 14 bases between them. For CDR1 and CDR2, the germline V gene (reference sequence) lists MNHEY and SMNVEV. From its cysteine to its phenylalanine, the CDR3 spans 14 amino acids. The DNA shown is the 42-base CDR3, in frame from base 1. The chain is encoded by TRBV27 joined to TRBJ1-1; a weak D assignment points to TRBD1 (6 bases agree). The input for sequencing was peripheral blood, taken in the second trimester of pregnancy. The source is a female donor with multiple sclerosis, enrolled in a pregnancy study. At the DNA level, the sequence is TGTGCCAGCAGGTCCTTGACAGGATACACTGAAGCTTTCTTT. It is translated as CASRSLTGYTEAFF.